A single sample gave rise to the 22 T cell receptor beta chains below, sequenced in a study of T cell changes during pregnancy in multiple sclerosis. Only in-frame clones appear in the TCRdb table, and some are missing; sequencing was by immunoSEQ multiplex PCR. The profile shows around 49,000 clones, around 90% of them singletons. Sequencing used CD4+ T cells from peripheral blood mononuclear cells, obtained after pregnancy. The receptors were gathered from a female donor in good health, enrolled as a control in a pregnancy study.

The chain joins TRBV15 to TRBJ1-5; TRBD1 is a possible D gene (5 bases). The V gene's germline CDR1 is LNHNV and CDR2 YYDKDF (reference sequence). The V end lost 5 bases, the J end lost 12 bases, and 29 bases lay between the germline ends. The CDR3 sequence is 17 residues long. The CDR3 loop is CATSLQGGAGIARGQHF. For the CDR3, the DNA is TGTGCCACCAGCTTACAAGGCGGGGCTGGGATTGCCCGGGGCCAGCATTTT. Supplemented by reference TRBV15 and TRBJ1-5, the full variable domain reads DAMVIQNPRYQVTQFGKPVTLSCSQTLNHNVMYWYQQKSSQAPKLLFHYYDKDFNNEADTPDNFQSRRPNTSFCFLDIRSPGLGDTAMYLCATSLQGGAGIARGQHFGDGTRLSIL.

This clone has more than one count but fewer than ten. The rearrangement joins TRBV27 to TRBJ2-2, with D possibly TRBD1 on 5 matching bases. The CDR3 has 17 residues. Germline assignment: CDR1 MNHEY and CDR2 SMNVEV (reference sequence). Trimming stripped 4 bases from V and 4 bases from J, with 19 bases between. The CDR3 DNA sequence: TGTGCCAGCAGTTCCGCTCCCAGGGTGTTGGTCACCGGGGAGCTGTTTTTT. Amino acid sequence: CASSSAPRVLVTGELFF.

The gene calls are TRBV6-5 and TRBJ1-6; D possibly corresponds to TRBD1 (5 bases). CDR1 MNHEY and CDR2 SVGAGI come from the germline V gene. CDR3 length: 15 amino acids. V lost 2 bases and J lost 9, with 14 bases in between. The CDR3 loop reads CASSYTLGGSSPLHF. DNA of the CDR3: TGTGCCAGCAGTTACACTCTGGGGGGGTCTTCACCCCTCCACTTT.

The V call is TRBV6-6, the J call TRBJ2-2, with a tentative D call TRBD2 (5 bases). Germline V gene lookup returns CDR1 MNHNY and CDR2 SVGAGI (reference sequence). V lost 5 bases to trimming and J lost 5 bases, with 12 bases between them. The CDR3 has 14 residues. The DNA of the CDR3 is TGTGCCAGCAGTATTACTAGTTGGACCGGGGAGCTGTTTTTT. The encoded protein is CASSITSWTGELFF.

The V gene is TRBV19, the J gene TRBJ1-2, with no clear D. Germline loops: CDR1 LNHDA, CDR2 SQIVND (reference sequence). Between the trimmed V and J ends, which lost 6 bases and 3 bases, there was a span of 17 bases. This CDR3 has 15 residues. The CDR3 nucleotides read TGTGCCAGTAGGTCCACGGTCGGGTTTGACTATGGCTACACCTTC. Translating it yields CASRSTVGFDYGYTF.

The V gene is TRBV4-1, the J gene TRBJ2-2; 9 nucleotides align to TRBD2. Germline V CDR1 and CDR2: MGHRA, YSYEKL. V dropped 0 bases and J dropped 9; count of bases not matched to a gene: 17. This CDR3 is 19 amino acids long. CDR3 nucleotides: TGCGCCAGCAGCCAAGACCCCCTAGGGAGCGGGGGGCCCGGTCGGGAGCTGTTTTTT. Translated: CASSQDPLGSGGPGRELFF.

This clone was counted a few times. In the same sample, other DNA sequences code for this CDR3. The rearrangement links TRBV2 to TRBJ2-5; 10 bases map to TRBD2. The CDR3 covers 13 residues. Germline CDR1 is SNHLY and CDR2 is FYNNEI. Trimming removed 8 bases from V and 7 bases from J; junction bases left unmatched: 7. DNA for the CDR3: TGTGCCAGCCCATTGGCTAGCGGGGGGACCCAGTACTTC. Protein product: CASPLASGGTQYF. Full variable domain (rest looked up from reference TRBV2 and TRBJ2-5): EPEVTQTPSHQVTQMGQEVILRCVPISNHLYFYWYRQILGQKVEFLVSFYNNEISEKSEIFDDQFSVERPDGSNFTLKIRSTKLEDSAMYFCASPLASGGTQYFGPGTRLLVL.

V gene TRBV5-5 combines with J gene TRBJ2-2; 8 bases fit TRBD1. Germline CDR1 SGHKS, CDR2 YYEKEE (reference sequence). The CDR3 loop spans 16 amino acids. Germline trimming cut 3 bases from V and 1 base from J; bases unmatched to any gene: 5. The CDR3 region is CASSSGQGLNTGELFF. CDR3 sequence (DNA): TGTGCCAGCAGCTCCGGACAGGGCCTGAACACCGGGGAGCTGTTTTTT.

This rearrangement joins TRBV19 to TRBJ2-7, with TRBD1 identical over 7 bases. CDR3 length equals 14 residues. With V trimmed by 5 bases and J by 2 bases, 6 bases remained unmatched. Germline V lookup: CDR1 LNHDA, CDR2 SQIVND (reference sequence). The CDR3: CASSLTTGPYEQYF. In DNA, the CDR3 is TGTGCCAGTAGTTTGACGACAGGGCCCTACGAGCAGTACTTC.

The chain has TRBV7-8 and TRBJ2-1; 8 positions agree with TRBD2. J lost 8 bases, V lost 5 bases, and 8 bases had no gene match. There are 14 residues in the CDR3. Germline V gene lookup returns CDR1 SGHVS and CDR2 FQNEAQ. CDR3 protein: CASSRSRGGDEQFF. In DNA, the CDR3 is TGTGCCAGCAGCCGTTCCCGGGGGGGGGATGAGCAGTTCTTC.

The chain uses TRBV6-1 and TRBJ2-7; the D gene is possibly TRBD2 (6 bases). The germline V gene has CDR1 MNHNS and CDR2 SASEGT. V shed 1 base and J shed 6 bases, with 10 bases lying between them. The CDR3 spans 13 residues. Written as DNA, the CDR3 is TGTGCCAGCAGTGAAGTCGGCGGGGCCGAGCAGTACTTC. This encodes CASSEVGGAEQYF.

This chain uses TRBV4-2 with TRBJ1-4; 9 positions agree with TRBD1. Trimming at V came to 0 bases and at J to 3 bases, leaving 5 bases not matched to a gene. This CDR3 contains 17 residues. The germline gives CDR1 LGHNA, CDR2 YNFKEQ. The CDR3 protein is CASSQEVQGASNEKLFF. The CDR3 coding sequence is TGTGCCAGCAGCCAAGAAGTACAGGGGGCTTCTAATGAAAAACTGTTTTTT.

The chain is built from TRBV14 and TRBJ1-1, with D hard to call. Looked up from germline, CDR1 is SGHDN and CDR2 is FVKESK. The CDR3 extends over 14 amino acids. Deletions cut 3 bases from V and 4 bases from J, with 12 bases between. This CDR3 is CASSHEGRSTEAFF. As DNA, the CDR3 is TGTGCCAGCAGCCACGAGGGTCGAAGCACTGAAGCTTTCTTT.

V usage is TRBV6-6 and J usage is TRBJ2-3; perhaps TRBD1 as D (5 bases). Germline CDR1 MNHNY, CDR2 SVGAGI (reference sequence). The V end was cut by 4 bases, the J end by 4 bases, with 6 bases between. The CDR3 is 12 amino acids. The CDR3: CASSSRADTQYF. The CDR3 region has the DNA TGTGCCAGCAGTTCCAGGGCAGATACGCAGTATTTT.

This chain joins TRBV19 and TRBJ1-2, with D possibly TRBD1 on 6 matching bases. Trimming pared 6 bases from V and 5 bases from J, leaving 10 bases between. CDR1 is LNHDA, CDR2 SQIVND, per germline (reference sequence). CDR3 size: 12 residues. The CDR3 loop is CASRDRGYGYTF. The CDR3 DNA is TGTGCCAGTAGGGACAGAGGATATGGCTACACCTTC.

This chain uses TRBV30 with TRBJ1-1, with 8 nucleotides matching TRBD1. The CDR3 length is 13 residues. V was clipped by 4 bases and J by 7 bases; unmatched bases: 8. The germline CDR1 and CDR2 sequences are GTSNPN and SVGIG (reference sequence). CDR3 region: CAWNPGGSVEAFF. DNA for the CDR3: TGTGCCTGGAATCCAGGGGGCTCGGTTGAAGCTTTCTTT.

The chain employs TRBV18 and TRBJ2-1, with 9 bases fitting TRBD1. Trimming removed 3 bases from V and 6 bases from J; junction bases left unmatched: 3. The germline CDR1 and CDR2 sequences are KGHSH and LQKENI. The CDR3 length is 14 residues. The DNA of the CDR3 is TGTGCCAGCTCACCGACAGGGGGACGCAATGAGCAGTTCTTC. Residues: CASSPTGGRNEQFF.

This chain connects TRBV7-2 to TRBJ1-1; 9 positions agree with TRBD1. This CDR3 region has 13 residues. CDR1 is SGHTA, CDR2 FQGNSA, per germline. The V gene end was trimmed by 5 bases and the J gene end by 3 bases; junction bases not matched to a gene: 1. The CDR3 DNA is TGTGCCAGCAGCCGGACAGGGGACACTGAAGCTTTCTTT. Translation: CASSRTGDTEAFF.

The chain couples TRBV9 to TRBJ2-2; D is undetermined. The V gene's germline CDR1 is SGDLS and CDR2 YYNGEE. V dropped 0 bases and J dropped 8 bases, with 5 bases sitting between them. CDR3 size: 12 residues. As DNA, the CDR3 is TGTGCCAGCAGCGTAGTGAGGGGGGAGCTGTTTTTT. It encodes CASSVVRGELFF.

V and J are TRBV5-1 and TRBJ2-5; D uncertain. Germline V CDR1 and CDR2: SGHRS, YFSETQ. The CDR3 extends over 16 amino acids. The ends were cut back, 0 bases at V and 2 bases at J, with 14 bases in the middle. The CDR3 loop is CASSLVLAGFQETQYF. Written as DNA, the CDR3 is TGCGCCAGCAGCTTGGTTCTGGCAGGCTTTCAAGAGACCCAGTACTTC. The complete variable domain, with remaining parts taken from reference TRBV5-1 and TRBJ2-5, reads KAGVTQTPRYLIKTRGQQVTLSCSPISGHRSVSWYQQTPGQGLQFLFEYFSETQRNKGNFPGRFSGRQFSNSRSEMNVSTLELGDSALYLCASSLVLAGFQETQYFGPGTRLLVL.

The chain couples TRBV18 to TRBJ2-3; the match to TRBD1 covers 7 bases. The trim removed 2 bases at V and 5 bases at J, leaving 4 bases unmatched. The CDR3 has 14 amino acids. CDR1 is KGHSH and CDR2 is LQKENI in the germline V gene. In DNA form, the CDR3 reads TGTGCCAGCTCACCAAGAGGGGGCAGAGATACGCAGTATTTT. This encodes CASSPRGGRDTQYF.

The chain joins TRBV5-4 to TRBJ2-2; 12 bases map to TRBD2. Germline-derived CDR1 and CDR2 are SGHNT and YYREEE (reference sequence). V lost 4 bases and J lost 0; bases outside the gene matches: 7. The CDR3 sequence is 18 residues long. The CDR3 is CASSRGGLAGPNTGELFF. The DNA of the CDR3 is TGTGCCAGCAGCCGGGGCGGACTAGCGGGACCGAACACCGGGGAGCTGTTTTTT.